This TCR beta chain originates from a study of blood T cell repertoires in COVID-19. Across the whole study: The cDNA or gDNA used as material had been derived from T cells, B-cell-depleted T cells, or PBMCs.

Using immunoSEQ multiplex PCR, the repertoire was profiled, and TCRdb retains in-frame clones only, with some absent. Of 350,000 to 450,000 clones listed, about 89% are singletons. Trimming took 6 bases from V and 3 from J, leaving 11 bases between them. The CDR3 has 13 residues. The sequence derives from a woman aged 60-70 years with COVID-19, enrolled during active disease. The chain is built from TRBV12-3 or TRBV12-4 and TRBJ1-1, with a weak D call TRBD1 (6 bases). The sequenced material came from peripheral blood. CDR3 sequence reads: CASSLDRHTEAFF. Here the CDR3 DNA reads TGTGCCAGCAGCCTGGACAGACACACTGAAGCTTTCTTT.